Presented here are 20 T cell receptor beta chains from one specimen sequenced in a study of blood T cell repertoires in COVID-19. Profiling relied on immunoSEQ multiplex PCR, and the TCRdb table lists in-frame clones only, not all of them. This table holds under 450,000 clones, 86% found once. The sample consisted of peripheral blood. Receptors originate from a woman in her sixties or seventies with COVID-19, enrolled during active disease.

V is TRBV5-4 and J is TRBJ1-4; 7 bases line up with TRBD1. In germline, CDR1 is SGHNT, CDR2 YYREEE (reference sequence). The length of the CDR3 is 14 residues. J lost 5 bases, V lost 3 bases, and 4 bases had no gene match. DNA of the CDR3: TGTGCCAGCAGCTCAGGGGGTGGCAATGAAAAACTGTTTTTT. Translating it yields CASSSGGGNEKLFF.

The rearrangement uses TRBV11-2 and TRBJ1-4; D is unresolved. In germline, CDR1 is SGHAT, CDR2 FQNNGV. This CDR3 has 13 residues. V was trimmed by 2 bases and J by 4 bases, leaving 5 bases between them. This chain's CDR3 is CASSLLSNEKLFF. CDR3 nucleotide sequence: TGTGCCAGCAGCTTATTGAGTAATGAAAAACTGTTTTTT.

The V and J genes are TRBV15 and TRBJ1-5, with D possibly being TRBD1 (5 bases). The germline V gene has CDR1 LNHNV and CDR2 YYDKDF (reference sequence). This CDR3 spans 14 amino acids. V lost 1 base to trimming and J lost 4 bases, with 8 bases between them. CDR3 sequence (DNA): TGTGCCACCAGCAGAGGGGGGACTAATCAGCCCCAGCATTTT. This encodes CATSRGGTNQPQHF.

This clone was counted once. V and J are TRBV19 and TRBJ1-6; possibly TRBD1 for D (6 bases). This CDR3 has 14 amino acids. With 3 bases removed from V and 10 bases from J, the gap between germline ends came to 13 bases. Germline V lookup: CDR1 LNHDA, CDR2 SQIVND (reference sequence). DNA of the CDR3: TGTGCCAGTAGTATTAAGGCAGGGGAGTCACCCCTCCACTTT. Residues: CASSIKAGESPLHF. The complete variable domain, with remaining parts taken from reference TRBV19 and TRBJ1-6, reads DGGITQSPKYLFRKEGQNVTLSCEQNLNHDAMYWYRQDPGQGLRLIYYSQIVNDFQKGDIAEGYSVSREKKESFPLTVTSAQKNPTAFYLCASSIKAGESPLHFGNGTRLTVT.

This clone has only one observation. Here the CDR3 reads CASSLVGGSYGYTF. CDR3 nucleotides: TGTGCCAGCAGCTTAGTAGGGGGCTCCTATGGCTACACCTTC. The rearrangement links TRBV7-8 to TRBJ1-2; 7 nucleotides line up with TRBD1. The ends lost 1 base at V and 4 bases at J; junction bases unmatched: 3. The length of the CDR3 is 14 residues. The germline gives CDR1 SGHVS, CDR2 FQNEAQ.

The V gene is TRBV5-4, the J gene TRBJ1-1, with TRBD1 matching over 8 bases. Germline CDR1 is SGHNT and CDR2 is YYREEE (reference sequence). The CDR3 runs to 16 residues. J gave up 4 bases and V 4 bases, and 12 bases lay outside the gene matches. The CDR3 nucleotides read TGTGCCAGCAGCCCCTCCTCGGACAGGGTAGTCACTGAAGCTTTCTTT. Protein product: CASSPSSDRVVTEAFF.

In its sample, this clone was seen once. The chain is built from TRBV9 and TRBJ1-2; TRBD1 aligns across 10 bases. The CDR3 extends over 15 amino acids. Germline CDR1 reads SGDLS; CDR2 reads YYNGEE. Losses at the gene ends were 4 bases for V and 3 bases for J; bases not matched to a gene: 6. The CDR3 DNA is TGTGCCAGCAGCCCCAGACAGGGGGCGGACTATGGCTACACCTTC. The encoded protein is CASSPRQGADYGYTF.

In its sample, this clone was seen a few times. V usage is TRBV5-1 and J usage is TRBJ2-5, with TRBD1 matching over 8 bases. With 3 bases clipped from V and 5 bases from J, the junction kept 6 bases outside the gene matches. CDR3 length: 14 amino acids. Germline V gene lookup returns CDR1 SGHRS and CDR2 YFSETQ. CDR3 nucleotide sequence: TGCGCCAGCAGCTCCGGGACAGGCCGGGAGACCCAGTACTTC. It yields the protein CASSSGTGRETQYF.

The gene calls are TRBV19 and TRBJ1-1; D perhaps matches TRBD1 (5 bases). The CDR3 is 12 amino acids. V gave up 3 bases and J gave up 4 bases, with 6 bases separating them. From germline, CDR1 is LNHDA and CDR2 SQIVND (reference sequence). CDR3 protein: CASSIRGTEAFF. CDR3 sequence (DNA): TGTGCCAGTAGTATTAGGGGCACTGAAGCTTTCTTT.

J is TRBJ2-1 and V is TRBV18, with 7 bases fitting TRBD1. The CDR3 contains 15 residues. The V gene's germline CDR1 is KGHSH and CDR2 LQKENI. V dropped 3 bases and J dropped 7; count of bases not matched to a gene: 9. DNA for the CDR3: TGTGCCAGCTCACCGTTACAGGGGTCGGGGAATGAGCAGTTCTTC. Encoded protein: CASSPLQGSGNEQFF.

In nucleotides, the CDR3 is TGTGCCAGCAGCGCAGTGTCGGAGCAGTACTTC. Its protein is CASSAVSEQYF. The J gene is TRBJ2-7, the V gene TRBV11-2; no clear D gene. The CDR3 runs to 11 residues. Germline assignment: CDR1 SGHAT and CDR2 FQNNGV. V was clipped by 5 bases and J by 7 bases, with 9 bases between them.

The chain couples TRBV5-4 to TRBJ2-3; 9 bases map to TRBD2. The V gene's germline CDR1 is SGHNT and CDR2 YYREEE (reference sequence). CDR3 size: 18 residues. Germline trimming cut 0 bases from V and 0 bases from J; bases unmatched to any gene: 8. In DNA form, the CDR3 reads TGTGCCAGCAGCTTGGGCCTAGCGGGGTTTACTAGCACAGATACGCAGTATTTT. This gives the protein CASSLGLAGFTSTDTQYF.

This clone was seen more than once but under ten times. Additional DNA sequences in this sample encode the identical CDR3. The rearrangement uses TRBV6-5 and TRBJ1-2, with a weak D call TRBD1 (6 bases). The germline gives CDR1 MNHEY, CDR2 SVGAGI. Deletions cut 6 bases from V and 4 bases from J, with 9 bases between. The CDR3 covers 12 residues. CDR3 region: CASRQGIYGYTF. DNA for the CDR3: TGTGCCAGCAGACAGGGTATCTATGGCTACACCTTC.

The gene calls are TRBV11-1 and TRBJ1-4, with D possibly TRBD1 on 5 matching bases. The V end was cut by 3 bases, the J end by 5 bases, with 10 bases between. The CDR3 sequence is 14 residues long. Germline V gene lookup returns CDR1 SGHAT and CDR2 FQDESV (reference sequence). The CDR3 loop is CASSLGLLNEKLFF. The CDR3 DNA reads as TGTGCCAGCAGCTTGGGGCTCCTCAATGAAAAACTGTTTTTT.

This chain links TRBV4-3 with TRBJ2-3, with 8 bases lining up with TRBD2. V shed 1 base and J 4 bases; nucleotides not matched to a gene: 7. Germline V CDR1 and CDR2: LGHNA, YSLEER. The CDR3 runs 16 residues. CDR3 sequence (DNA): TGCGCCAGCAGCCAAGGCGGGGGGTATCTCGCAGATACGCAGTATTTT. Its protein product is CASSQGGGYLADTQYF.

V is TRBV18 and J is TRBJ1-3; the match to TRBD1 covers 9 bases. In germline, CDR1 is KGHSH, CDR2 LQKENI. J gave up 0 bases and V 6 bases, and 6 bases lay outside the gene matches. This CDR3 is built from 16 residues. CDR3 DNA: TGTGCCAGCTCGCCGGGACAGGGATACTCTGGAAACACCATATATTTT. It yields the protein CASSPGQGYSGNTIYF.

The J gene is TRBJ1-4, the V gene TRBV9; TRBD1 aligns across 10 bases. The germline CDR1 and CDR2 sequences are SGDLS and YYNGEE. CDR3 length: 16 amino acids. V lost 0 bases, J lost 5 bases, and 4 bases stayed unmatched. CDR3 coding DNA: TGTGCCAGCAGCGTAGCCCCGGGACAGGGGAATGAAAAACTGTTTTTT. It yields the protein CASSVAPGQGNEKLFF.

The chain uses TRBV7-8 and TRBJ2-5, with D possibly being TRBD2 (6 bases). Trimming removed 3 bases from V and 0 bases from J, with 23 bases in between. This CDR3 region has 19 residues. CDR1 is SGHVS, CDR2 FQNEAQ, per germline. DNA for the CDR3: TGTGCCAGCAGCTTCGATTGGTCGGGCGGGAACTTGTACCAAGAGACCCAGTACTTC. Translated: CASSFDWSGGNLYQETQYF. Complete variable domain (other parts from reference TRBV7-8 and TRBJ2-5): GAGVSQSPRYKVAKRGQDVALRCDPISGHVSLFWYQQALGQGPEFLTYFQNEAQLDKSGLPSDRFFAERPEGSVSTLKIQRTQQEDSAVYLCASSFDWSGGNLYQETQYFGPGTRLLVL.

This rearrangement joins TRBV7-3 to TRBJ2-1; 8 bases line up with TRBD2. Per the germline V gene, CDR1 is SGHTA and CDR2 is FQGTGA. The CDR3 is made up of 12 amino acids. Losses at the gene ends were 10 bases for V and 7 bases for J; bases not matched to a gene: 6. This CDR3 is CATSGGGNEQFF. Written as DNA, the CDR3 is TGTGCCACGAGCGGGGGAGGGAATGAGCAGTTCTTC.

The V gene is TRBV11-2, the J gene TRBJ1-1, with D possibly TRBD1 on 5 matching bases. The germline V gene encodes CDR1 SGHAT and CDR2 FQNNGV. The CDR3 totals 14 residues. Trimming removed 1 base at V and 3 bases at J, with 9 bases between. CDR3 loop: CASSLGGGYTEAFF. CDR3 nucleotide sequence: TGTGCCAGCAGCTTAGGCGGGGGGTACACTGAAGCTTTCTTT.